Here is one TCR beta chain with its context. Its target antigen remains unknown. Qualities for individual bases were not recorded, and no much larger clone is one base off. This specimen comes from a study of blood T cell repertoires in COVID-19 (dated by TCRdb to 2018 to 2021). Study-level background: Collaborator samples came from the United States, Italy and Spain and covered acute and convalescent phases of COVID-19. The repertoires were released in a freely available public database intended as a resource for research on the immune response to SARS-CoV-2. The dataset comprised deeply sampled blood TCRbeta repertoires from subjects exposed to, actively infected with, or recovered from COVID-19. Samples were obtained from the ongoing ImmuneRACE study (first 160 participants) and from over a thousand subjects provided by 6 global collaborators. The material from the prospective study consisted of cDNA or gDNA derived from T cells, B-cell-depleted T cells, or PBMCs. Where HLA class I and class II types were available, the types were taken from metadata supplied by the sample provider, not from assay-based typing. Nearly every sample came with metadata listing a de-identified subject ID, COVID-19 status, age in years and sex.

TCRbeta CDR3 regions were amplified from genomic DNA by means of the immunoSEQ Assay, a bias-controlled multiplex PCR. The authors' analysis ran thus. Nucleated cell counts per sample were estimated from amplification of reference gene primers within the assay. To quantify the absolute abundance of each unique TCRbeta CDR3 rearrangement, sequence reads were collapsed and filtered. For each sample, productive Simpson clonality was calculated by taking the square root of Simpson's diversity index across productive rearrangements. The immuneACCESS repertoire file appears here via TCRdb, limited to in-frame rearrangements. These files lack a portion of the clones; in checked studies, under half of the deficit traces to unresolved V genes, and the cause of the others is not known. That table gives V, J and clone size, and the DNA gave D and trimming. For this sample the table gives fewer than 150,000 clones, of which approximately 83% were detected only once. The ten most abundant clones make up approximately 20% of the sample.

The full study reports these points: How much clinical and demographic metadata was included differed by source and by participant, and the metadata was provided uncurated.

The trim is 5 bases for V and 3 bases for J, with a gap of 13 bases between the germline ends. The cysteine opens and the phenylalanine closes a CDR3 of 15 amino acids. Only CDR3 DNA is held: 45 bases, read in frame from base 1. Per the germline V gene, LGHNT is the CDR1 and FRNRAP is the CDR2. Another Seattle source contributed samples from volunteer blood donors who had recovered from COVID-19. Collaborating institutions collected whole blood in K2EDTA tubes following their own protocols. For TCRbeta analysis, collaborator samples were shipped as frozen whole blood, as isolated PBMCs, or as DNA extracted from either sample type.

The sequencing sample was made of peripheral blood. Here the chain combines TRBV12-5 and TRBJ2-2, and possibly TRBD2, on 6 matching bases. The sequence was collected from a woman in her forties or fifties who had recovered from COVID-19. The DNA is TGTGCTAGTGGTCCCGGGAGCACGTACACCGGGGAGCTGTTTTTT. Its protein is CASGPGSTYTGELFF.